This is a list of T cell receptor beta chains from one sample in a study of vaccination and CD4 T cells after COVID-19. One entry per CDR3 protein, called by TCRdb with MiXCR from the PCR reads. The sample yields more than 13,000 distinct CDR3 sequences, 45% to 55% seen once. Their cognate antigens are unknown. The sequencing input was CD4+ T cells from blood, cultured in vitro. These receptors came from a human donor who had recovered from COVID-19. Each CDR3 is given with its conserved first and last residue. A D gene is named only where the DNA matches it firmly. A clone size is listed for some rows: how often the clone was seen (once, few, many), or a class if it is expanded.

v_gene	d_gene	j_gene	abundance	len	CDR3nt	CDR3aa
TRBV15	TRBD2	TRBJ2-1	.	16	TGTGCCACCAGCAGAGATAATGTGGGACTAGCGAATGAGCAGTTCTTC	CATSRDNVGLANEQFF
TRBV20-1	.	TRBJ2-7	.	19	TGCAGTGCTAGAGAACTTAGTTCCAGATTAATGGGGGGTTACTACGAGCAGTACTTC	CSARELSSRLMGGYYEQYF
TRBV4-1	.	TRBJ2-3	.	15	TGCGCCAGCAGCCAAGAAACACACGACACAGATACGCAGTATTTT	CASSQETHDTDTQYF
TRBV20-1	.	TRBJ2-7	.	15	TGCAGTGCTTCCCCCCCGACAGGATTATCCTACGAGCAGTACTTC	CSASPPTGLSYEQYF
TRBV29-1	.	TRBJ2-3	.	12	TGCAGCGTTGAAGAGCGTGCCGATACGCAGTATTTT	CSVEERADTQYF
TRBV9	.	TRBJ2-7	.	15	TGTGCCAGCAGCGTAGCCGGGACCCCCACCTACGAGCAGTACTTC	CASSVAGTPTYEQYF
TRBV20-1	TRBD2	TRBJ2-3	few	17	TGCAGTGCAAGGGGACTAGCGGGAGTTCATGGGTCAGATACGCAGTATTTT	CSARGLAGVHGSDTQYF
TRBV6-1	.	TRBJ1-5	few	14	TGTGCCAGCAGTGAAGGTGGCAGCCGGTGGCCCCAGCATTTT	CASSEGGSRWPQHF
TRBV2	.	TRBJ2-7	.	15	TGTGCCAGCAGTGGTACAAGGGAACCGAGTCACGAGCAGTACTTC	CASSGTREPSHEQYF
TRBV20-1	.	TRBJ2-2	few	13	TGCAGTGCTAGAGCAGAGACAGGCGGGGAGCTGTTTTTT	CSARAETGGELFF
TRBV28	.	TRBJ1-5	.	13	TGTGCCAGCAGCGGGACTAGCAATCAGCCCCAGCATTTT	CASSGTSNQPQHF
TRBV6-2/TRBV6-3	.	TRBJ1-1	.	14	TGTGCCAGCAGTTACTCGAGACAGGTCTCACTAGCTTTCTTT	CASSYSRQVSLAFF
TRBV6-1	TRBD1	TRBJ2-7	.	13	TGTGCCAGCAGCGGGACAGGGGGCTACGAGCAGTACTTC	CASSGTGGYEQYF
TRBV6-1	.	TRBJ1-6	.	12	TGTGCCAGCAAATGGGGCGATTCACCCCTCCACTTT	CASKWGDSPLHF
TRBV6-1	.	TRBJ1-5	.	13	TGTGCCAGCAGCAGGAGTAGCAATCAGCCCCAGCATTTT	CASSRSSNQPQHF
TRBV15	TRBD2	TRBJ2-5	few	17	TGTGCCACCAGCAGAGGTCGACTAGCGGGAGACCAAGAGACCCAGTACTTC	CATSRGRLAGDQETQYF
TRBV10-3	.	TRBJ2-3	.	16	TGTGCCATCAGTGAGGGGACTTTCGAGGGAACAGATACGCAGTATTTT	CAISEGTFEGTDTQYF
TRBV20-1	.	TRBJ2-7	.	13	TGCAGTGCTAGTCTCCAAGGATACTACGAGCAGTACTTC	CSASLQGYYEQYF
TRBV20-1	.	TRBJ1-1	.	14	TGCAGTGCTAGAGACTCGTGGGGGAACACTGAAGCTTTCTTT	CSARDSWGNTEAFF
TRBV7-6	.	TRBJ2-1	.	15	TGTGCCAGCAGCTTTGGTGTGGGAGGATACAATGAGCAGTTCTTC	CASSFGVGGYNEQFF
TRBV20-1	.	TRBJ1-4	once	14	TGCAGTGCTAGACAGGGGAGGTTGGGTGAAAAACTGTTTTTT	CSARQGRLGEKLFF
TRBV10-3	.	TRBJ1-2	.	14	TGTGCCATCAGGGACGGCCCGACAGGTTACGGCTACACCTTC	CAIRDGPTGYGYTF
TRBV15	.	TRBJ1-5	.	9	TGTGCCCCCACTCAGCCCCAGCATTTT	CAPTQPQHF
TRBV21-1	.	TRBJ1-4	few	15	TGTGCCAGCAGCGGACGGACAGGGGGCTGTGAAAAACTGTTTTTT	CASSGRTGGCEKLFF
TRBV20-1	.	TRBJ2-7	.	14	TGCAGTGCCCTGGGGCAGGGAAGCTCCTACGAGCAGTACTTC	CSALGQGSSYEQYF
TRBV20-1	TRBD2	TRBJ2-7	once	13	TGCAGTGCTAGGAGCGGGAGTAACCACGAGCAGTACTTC	CSARSGSNHEQYF
TRBV20-1	.	TRBJ2-7	.	12	TGCAGTGCTAGAGCGTTGGCCGGGACTGTGCACTTC	CSARALAGTVHF
TRBV7-9	.	TRBJ1-2	.	14	TGTGCCAGCAGCTTAGGGGGCTGGAACTATGGCTACACCTTC	CASSLGGWNYGYTF
TRBV10-3	.	TRBJ2-7	.	14	TGTGCCATCAGTGATGCCAAGACGGGATACGAGCAGTACTTC	CAISDAKTGYEQYF
TRBV18	TRBD2	TRBJ2-1	.	16	TGTGCCAGCTCACCACCGTTGCTAGCGGGAGGCCCCAAGCAGTTCTTC	CASSPPLLAGGPKQFF
TRBV7-2	.	TRBJ2-5	.	14	TGTGCCAGCAGCTTAAGAACCAGCGGGGAGACCCAGTACTTC	CASSLRTSGETQYF
TRBV27	.	TRBJ1-6	.	15	TGTGCCAGCAGACCCAGGGGATCCTATAATTCACCCCTCCACTTT	CASRPRGSYNSPLHF
TRBV19	.	TRBJ1-6	.	18	TGTGCCAGTAGTAATCAGGACCGAGGGACAAAATATAATTCACCCCTCCACTTT	CASSNQDRGTKYNSPLHF
TRBV2	.	TRBJ1-2	few	14	TGTGCCAGCAGTGGTCGGCAGGATCCCTATGGCTACACCTTC	CASSGRQDPYGYTF
TRBV6-2/TRBV6-3	.	TRBJ2-7	.	15	TGTGCCAGCAGCTCCGGGACTTTTAGCTCCTACGAGCAGTACTTC	CASSSGTFSSYEQYF
TRBV6-1	TRBD1	TRBJ1-6	.	16	TGTGCCAGCGTAACCCGGGACAGGGGGTTCGGTTCACCCCTCCACTTT	CASVTRDRGFGSPLHF
TRBV6-5	TRBD1	TRBJ1-5	few	15	TGTGCCAGCAGTTACTCAGGGGGCCGCAATCAGCCCCAGCATTTT	CASSYSGGRNQPQHF
TRBV28	.	TRBJ1-2	.	13	TGTGCCAGCAGTTTATACGGGACCCATGGCTACACCTTC	CASSLYGTHGYTF
TRBV6-1	TRBD1	TRBJ2-6	.	17	TGTGCCAGCAGGACAGGGACAGCTAACTCTGGGGCCAACGTCCTGACTTTC	CASRTGTANSGANVLTF
TRBV7-8	.	TRBJ2-6	few	20	TGTGCCAGCAGCTTAGTGGTAAAGGGGGTCGTCAGTGTGAAGGCCAACGTCCTGACTTTC	CASSLVVKGVVSVKANVLTF
TRBV2	TRBD2	TRBJ2-1	.	19	TGTGCCACCCAAGACTATGGACTAGCGGAAAAGAGCTCCTACAATGAGCAGTTCTTC	CATQDYGLAEKSSYNEQFF
TRBV12-3/TRBV12-4	.	TRBJ2-5	.	14	TGTGCCAGCAGTTTAGGGAGGAGGGAAGGAGACCAGTACTTC	CASSLGRREGDQYF
TRBV7-2	.	TRBJ2-7	.	13	TGTGCCAGCAGCTTTTGGGGGGCACGCGAGCAGTACTTC	CASSFWGAREQYF
TRBV20-1	.	TRBJ2-5	.	12	TGCAGTGCTAAGGTGGGAGGAAAGACCCAGTACTTC	CSAKVGGKTQYF
TRBV6-1	.	TRBJ2-3	.	14	TGTGCCAGCAGACTTATTAGCGGCACAGATACGCAGTATTTT	CASRLISGTDTQYF
TRBV7-9	.	TRBJ1-3	.	11	TGTGCCAGCAGCTTAGGAAACACCATATATTTT	CASSLGNTIYF